The 8 T cell receptor beta chains in this list originate from one sample, sequenced in a study of blood T cells in healthy people across ages. A second 7 to 11 cycle PCR used barcoded and J-beta primers. TCRdb processed the 5' RACE reads anew with MiXCR; each CDR3 protein has one entry. This sample has approximately 800,000 distinct CDR3 sequences, with approximately 55% found just once. The sequencing input was blood. The receptors were gathered from an elderly man in good health.

The chain has TRBV18 and TRBJ2-1, with D perhaps TRBD1 (6 bases). The CDR3 loop spans 11 amino acids. Germline V CDR1 and CDR2: KGHSH, LQKENI. V lost 8 bases and J 5 bases, leaving 7 bases between the germline ends. In DNA, the CDR3 is TGTGCCAGCGGACAGAACAATGAGCAGTTCTTC. This sequence encodes CASGQNNEQFF.

The chain couples TRBV6-5 to TRBJ2-1; 7 bases are shared with TRBD1. The J call may not be correct, given that the DNA end is closer to TRBJ2-7. The CDR3 is made up of 15 amino acids. Per the germline V gene, CDR1 is MNHEY and CDR2 is SVGAGI. The CDR3 nucleotides are TGTGCCAGCAGTTACTCTGGGCAGGGGGTAAACGAGCAGTACTTC. As protein: CASSYSGQGVNEQYF.

Only a few counts were recorded for this clonotype. A much larger clonotype is one base distant, so this may be a read error. The chain couples TRBV7-2 to TRBJ1-2; 7 bases are shared with TRBD1. The CDR3 is made up of 13 amino acids. The ends lost 4 bases at V and 8 bases at J; junction bases unmatched: 7. From germline, CDR1 is SGHTA and CDR2 FQGNSA. The CDR3 bases are TGTGCCAGCAGCTCTGGGACAGCCGGAGGCTACACCTTC. It translates to CASSSGTAGGYTF.

This clonotype was seen a handful of times. The rearrangement joins TRBV6-2 or TRBV6-3 to TRBJ1-2; no definite D call. CDR1 and CDR2 (germline): MNHEY, SVGEGT. Between the trimmed V and J ends, which lost 0 bases and 2 bases, there was a span of 7 bases. CDR3 length: 14 residues. In DNA, the CDR3 is TGTGCCAGCAGTTACTCAGGGCAGAACTATGGCTACACCTTC. Residues: CASSYSGQNYGYTF.

The rearrangement uses TRBV6-6 and TRBJ2-5; a weak D match, TRBD2 (5 bases). The CDR3 is made up of 16 amino acids. The ends were cut back, 5 bases at V and 4 bases at J, with 20 bases in the middle. Germline V gene sequence: CDR1 MNHNY, CDR2 SVGAGI (reference sequence). CDR3 in DNA: TGTGCCAGCAGTCATGGACCGCGGGCGGGTGCAGAGACCCAGTACTTC. It translates to CASSHGPRAGAETQYF.

This clonotype turned up a few times. CDR3 loop: CASSPYSSGSTADTQYF. For the CDR3, the DNA is TGTGCCAGCAGCCCATACTCTAGCGGGAGTACTGCAGATACGCAGTATTTT. The J gene is TRBJ2-3, the V gene TRBV7-2, with 10 bases aligning to TRBD2. The CDR3 contains 17 residues. V dropped 5 bases and J dropped 4; count of bases not matched to a gene: 12. Germline V gene lookup returns CDR1 SGHTA and CDR2 FQGNSA.

The chain uses TRBV5-1 and TRBJ2-5; D gene ambiguous. Germline CDR1 SGHRS, CDR2 YFSETQ. Deletions cut 2 bases from V and 5 bases from J, with 10 bases between. CDR3 length: 13 amino acids. The CDR3 DNA reads TGCGCCAGCAGCTTCAACATTCGGGAGACCCAGTACTTC. The encoded protein is CASSFNIRETQYF. The variable domain in full, completed from reference TRBV5-1 and TRBJ2-5, reads KAGVTQTPRYLIKTRGQQVTLSCSPISGHRSVSWYQQTPGQGLQFLFEYFSETQRNKGNFPGRFSGRQFSNSRSEMNVSTLELGDSALYLCASSFNIRETQYFGPGTRLLVL.

V usage is TRBV3-1 and J usage is TRBJ2-7, with unresolved D. V was pared by 1 base and J by 0 bases, with 13 bases between. The germline CDR1 and CDR2 sequences are LGHDT and YNNKEL (reference sequence). The CDR3 consists of 16 residues. CDR3 sequence reads: CASSQGVGPTSYEQYF. The CDR3 DNA follows: TGTGCCAGCAGCCAAGGGGTCGGGCCGACCTCCTACGAGCAGTACTTC.